These 10 T cell receptor beta chains were sequenced from one sample in a study of blood T cell repertoires in COVID-19. Data came from immunoSEQ multiplex PCR; TCRdb stores just in-frame clones and leaves some out. Here the sample spans around 50,000 clones, around 80% being singletons. Material: PBMCs or T cells enriched from blood (not recorded which). These receptor sequences come from a woman between 45 and 65 years old with acute COVID-19.

The chain carries TRBV30 and TRBJ1-1, with TRBD1 matching over 8 bases. CDR1 is GTSNPN and CDR2 is SVGIG in the germline V gene (reference sequence). With V trimmed by 2 bases and J by 4 bases, 9 bases remained unmatched. CDR3 length: 15 amino acids. The CDR3 sequence: CAWSPRQGRGTEAFF. DNA for the CDR3: TGTGCCTGGAGTCCCCGACAGGGGCGGGGCACTGAAGCTTTCTTT.

The chain employs TRBV7-8 and TRBJ2-3; 7 bases fit TRBD2. This CDR3 has 13 amino acids. In germline, CDR1 is SGHVS, CDR2 FQNEAQ. Trimming took 4 bases from V and 3 from J; bases not matched to a gene: 1. DNA of the CDR3: TGTGCCAGCAGCTCGGGGGGAACAGATACGCAGTATTTT. Amino acids: CASSSGGTDTQYF.

The chain has TRBV11-3 and TRBJ2-1; 13 positions agree with TRBD2. Germline V gene lookup returns CDR1 SGHNT and CDR2 YENEEA. The CDR3 spans 17 residues. V dropped 1 base and J dropped 5; count of bases not matched to a gene: 5. CDR3 loop: CASSLGTSGGDDNEQFF. CDR3 DNA: TGTGCCAGCAGCTTAGGTACTAGCGGGGGGGATGACAATGAGCAGTTCTTC.

The chain uses TRBV11-1 and TRBJ2-1, with 8 bases that match TRBD2. Losses at the gene ends were 1 base for V and 2 bases for J; bases not matched to a gene: 4. Germline loops: CDR1 SGHAT, CDR2 FQDESV (reference sequence). The CDR3 sequence is 16 residues long. The CDR3 spells CASSLGAGATYNEQFF. The CDR3 bases are TGTGCCAGCAGCTTAGGAGCGGGGGCGACCTACAATGAGCAGTTCTTC. Full variable domain (missing parts from reference TRBV11-1 and TRBJ2-1): EAEVAQSPRYKITEKSQAVAFWCDPISGHATLYWYRQILGQGPELLVQFQDESVVDDSQLPKDRFSAERLKGVDSTLKIQPAELGDSAMYLCASSLGAGATYNEQFFGPGTRLTVL.

The chain uses TRBV5-1 and TRBJ1-1; D unclear. The V end lost 5 bases, the J end lost 1 base, and 9 bases lay between the germline ends. This CDR3 region has 13 residues. The germline V gene has CDR1 SGHRS and CDR2 YFSETQ. CDR3 DNA sequence: TGCGCCAGCAGAAGGCAGGAGAACACTGAAGCTTTCTTT. This gives the protein CASRRQENTEAFF.

J is TRBJ1-6 and V is TRBV19, with TRBD1 matching 7 bases. The V and J ends lost 9 bases and 8 bases, in that order; junction bases with no gene match: 13. This CDR3 is built from 15 residues. In germline, CDR1 is LNHDA, CDR2 SQIVND (reference sequence). This CDR3 is CARPWPRQGDSPLHF. In DNA form, the CDR3 reads TGTGCCAGACCCTGGCCGCGACAGGGCGATTCACCCCTCCACTTT.

This sequence joins TRBV28 and TRBJ2-7; maybe TRBD2 (5 bases). The CDR3 is 12 amino acids. Deletions cut 4 bases from V and 7 bases from J, with 11 bases between. CDR1 MDHEN and CDR2 SYDVKM come from the germline V gene. In nucleotides, the CDR3 is TGTGCCAGCAGTTATCAGACGGGAGAGCAGTACTTC. It encodes CASSYQTGEQYF. The full variable domain, with the rest looked up from reference TRBV28 and TRBJ2-7, is DVKVTQSSRYLVKRTGEKVFLECVQDMDHENMFWYRQDPGLGLRLIYFSYDVKMKEKGDIPEGYSVSREKKERFSLILESASTNQTSMYLCASSYQTGEQYFGPGTRLTVT.

This chain uses TRBV6-1 with TRBJ2-7; TRBD1 matches 10 bases. The CDR3 covers 15 residues. The junction had 4 bases not matched to a gene; V was cut back by 3 bases and J by 2 bases. Germline values: CDR1 MNHNS, CDR2 SASEGT. The CDR3 coding sequence is TGTGCCAGCAGTGAGGACAGGGGGGACCCCTACGAGCAGTACTTC. Protein sequence: CASSEDRGDPYEQYF.

This sequence joins TRBV7-2 and TRBJ2-7, with 7 bases aligning to TRBD1. This CDR3 contains 14 residues. The V gene end was trimmed by 1 base and the J gene end by 3 bases; junction bases not matched to a gene: 3. Germline loops: CDR1 SGHTA, CDR2 FQGNSA. The CDR3 sequence: CASSLDRGYYEQYF. CDR3 sequence (DNA): TGTGCCAGCAGCTTAGACAGGGGTTACTACGAGCAGTACTTC.

The chain employs TRBV2 and TRBJ2-1, with 9 bases matching TRBD1. Germline CDR1 and CDR2: SNHLY and FYNNEI. V was clipped by 7 bases and J by 6 bases; unmatched bases: 4. The CDR3 covers 13 residues. CDR3 sequence reads: CASTTGGVNEQFF. In DNA, the CDR3 is TGTGCCAGCACGACAGGGGGTGTCAATGAGCAGTTCTTC. The full variable domain, completed using reference TRBV2 and TRBJ2-1, is EPEVTQTPSHQVTQMGQEVILRCVPISNHLYFYWYRQILGQKVEFLVSFYNNEISEKSEIFDDQFSVERPDGSNFTLKIRSTKLEDSAMYFCASTTGGVNEQFFGPGTRLTVL.